The clone carrying this T cell receptor beta chain showed up just once. Its antigen remains unknown. The sample belongs to a study of blood T cells in healthy people across ages. This CDR3 comprises 15 residues. Per germline, CDR1 SGHTA and CDR2 FQGNSA. J gave up 4 bases and V 5 bases, and 6 bases lay outside the gene matches. Study-level points and caveats: The recorded TCR beta diversity per million T cells decreased in a roughly linear manner with age. Estimates of diversity drawn from one million T cells were considered underestimates.

A J-beta primer mix and a sample-barcoded 5' primer were used in a second PCR of roughly 7 to 12 cycles. TCRdb used MiXCR to reprocess the 5' RACE reads, holding one entry per CDR3 protein. The sample contains 700,000 or so distinct CDR3 sequences, over 20% of which appear only once. The source material was blood. This receptor was identified in a man between 65 and 85 years old in good health. The J gene is TRBJ1-3, the V gene TRBV7-2, with 9 bases fitting TRBD1. The CDR3 spells CASSQDRGTGNTIYF. The DNA for the CDR3 is TGTGCCAGCAGCCAAGACAGGGGGACAGGAAACACCATATATTTT.